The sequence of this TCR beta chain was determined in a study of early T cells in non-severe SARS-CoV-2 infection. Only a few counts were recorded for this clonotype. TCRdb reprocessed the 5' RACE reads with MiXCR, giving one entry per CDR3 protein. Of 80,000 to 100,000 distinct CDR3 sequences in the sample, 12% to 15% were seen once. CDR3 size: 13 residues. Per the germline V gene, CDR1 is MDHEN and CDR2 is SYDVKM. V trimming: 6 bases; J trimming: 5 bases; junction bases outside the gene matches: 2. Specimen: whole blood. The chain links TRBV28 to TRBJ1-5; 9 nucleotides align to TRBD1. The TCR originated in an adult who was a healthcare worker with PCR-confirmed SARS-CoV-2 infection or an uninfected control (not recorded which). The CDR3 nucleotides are TGTGCCAGCAGACAGGGGGCCCATCAGCCCCAGCATTTT. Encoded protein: CASRQGAHQPQHF. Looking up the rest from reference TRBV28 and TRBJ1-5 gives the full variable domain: DVKVTQSSRYLVKRTGEKVFLECVQDMDHENMFWYRQDPGLGLRLIYFSYDVKMKEKGDIPEGYSVSREKKERFSLILESASTNQTSMYLCASRQGAHQPQHFGDGTRLSIL.